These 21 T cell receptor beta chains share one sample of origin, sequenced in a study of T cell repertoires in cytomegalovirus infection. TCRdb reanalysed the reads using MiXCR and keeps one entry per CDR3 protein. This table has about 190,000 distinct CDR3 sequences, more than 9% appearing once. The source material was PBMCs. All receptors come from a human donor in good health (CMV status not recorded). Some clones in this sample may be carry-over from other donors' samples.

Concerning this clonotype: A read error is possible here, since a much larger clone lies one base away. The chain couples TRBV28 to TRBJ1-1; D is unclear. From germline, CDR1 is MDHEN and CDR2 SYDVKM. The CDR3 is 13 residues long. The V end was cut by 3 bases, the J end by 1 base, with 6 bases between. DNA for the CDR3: TGTGCCAGCAGTTTTTACAAGAACACTGAAGCTTTCTTT. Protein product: CASSFYKNTEAFF.

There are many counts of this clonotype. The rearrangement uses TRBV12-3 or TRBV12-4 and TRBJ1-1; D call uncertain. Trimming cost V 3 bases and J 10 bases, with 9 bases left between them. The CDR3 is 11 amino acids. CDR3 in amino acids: CASSLESVAFF. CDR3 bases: TGTGCCAGCAGTTTGGAATCTGTAGCTTTCTTT.

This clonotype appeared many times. The CDR3 sequence: CASSYYSAGGPYEQYF. CDR3 nucleotides: TGTGCCAGCAGCTACTACTCAGCGGGAGGGCCCTACGAGCAGTACTTC. The chain has TRBV7-8 and TRBJ2-7; TRBD2 matches 10 bases. The CDR3 sequence is 16 residues long. Germline CDR1 reads SGHVS; CDR2 reads FQNEAQ. The J segment lost 2 bases and the V segment lost 4 bases, leaving 8 bases of the junction unmatched.

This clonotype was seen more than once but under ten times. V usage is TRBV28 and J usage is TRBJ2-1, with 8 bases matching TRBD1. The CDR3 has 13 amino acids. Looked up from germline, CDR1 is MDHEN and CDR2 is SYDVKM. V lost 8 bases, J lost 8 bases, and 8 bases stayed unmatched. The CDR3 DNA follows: TGTGCCAGCCGGACAGGGTTGTGGGATGAGCAGTTCTTC. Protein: CASRTGLWDEQFF.

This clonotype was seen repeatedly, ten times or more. This chain's CDR3 is CASRRGRTIEADTQYF. The CDR3 DNA follows: TGTGCCAGTAGGAGGGGTCGAACGATTGAAGCAGATACGCAGTATTTT. This sequence joins TRBV19 and TRBJ2-3; D might be TRBD1 or TRBD2, each matching 5 bases. V lost 6 bases and J 4 bases, leaving 20 bases between the germline ends. CDR1 is LNHDA and CDR2 is SQIVND in the germline V gene (reference sequence). The CDR3 runs to 16 residues.

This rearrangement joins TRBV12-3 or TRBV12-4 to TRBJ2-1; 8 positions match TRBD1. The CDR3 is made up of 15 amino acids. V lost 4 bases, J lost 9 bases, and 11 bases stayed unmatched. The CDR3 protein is CASSSRTGNVIEQFF. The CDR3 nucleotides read TGTGCCAGCAGTTCCCGGACAGGGAATGTTATTGAGCAGTTCTTC.

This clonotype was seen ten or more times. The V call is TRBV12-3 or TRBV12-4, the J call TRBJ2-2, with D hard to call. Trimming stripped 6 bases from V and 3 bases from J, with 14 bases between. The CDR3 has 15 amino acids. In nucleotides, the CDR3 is TGTGCCAGCAGGCAAGCCTCAAAGGACACCGGGGAGCTGTTTTTT. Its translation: CASRQASKDTGELFF.

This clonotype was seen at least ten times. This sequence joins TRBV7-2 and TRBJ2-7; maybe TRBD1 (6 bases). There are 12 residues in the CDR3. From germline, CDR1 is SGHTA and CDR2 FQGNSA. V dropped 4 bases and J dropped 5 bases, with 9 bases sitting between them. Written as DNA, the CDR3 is TGTGCCAGCAGCTACTACAGGGACGAGCAGTACTTC. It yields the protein CASSYYRDEQYF.

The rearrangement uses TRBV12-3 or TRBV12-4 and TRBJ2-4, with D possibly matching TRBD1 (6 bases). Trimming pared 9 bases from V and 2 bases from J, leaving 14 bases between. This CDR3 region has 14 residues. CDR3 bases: TGTGCCAGAAGTACCGGGACAACCAAAAACATTCAGTACTTC. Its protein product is CARSTGTTKNIQYF.

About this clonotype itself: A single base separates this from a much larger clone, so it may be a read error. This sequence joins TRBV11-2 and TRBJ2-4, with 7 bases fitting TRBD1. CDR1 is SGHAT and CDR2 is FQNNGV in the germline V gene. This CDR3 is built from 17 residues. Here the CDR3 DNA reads TGTACCAGCAGCTTCTGGACAGGTGAACTAGCCAAAAACATTCAGTACTTC. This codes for CTSSFWTGELAKNIQYF.

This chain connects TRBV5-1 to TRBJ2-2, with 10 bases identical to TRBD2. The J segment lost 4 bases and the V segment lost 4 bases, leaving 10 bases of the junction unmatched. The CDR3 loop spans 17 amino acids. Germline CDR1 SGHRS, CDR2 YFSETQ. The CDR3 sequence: CASSPTAGGPGTGELFF. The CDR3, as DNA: TGCGCCAGCAGCCCAACAGCGGGAGGGCCGGGCACCGGGGAGCTGTTTTTT.

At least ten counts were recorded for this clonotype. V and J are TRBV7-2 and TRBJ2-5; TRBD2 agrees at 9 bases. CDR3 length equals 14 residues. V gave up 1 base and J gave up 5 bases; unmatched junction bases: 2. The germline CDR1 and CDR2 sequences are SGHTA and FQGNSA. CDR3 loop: CASSLGLAVETQYF. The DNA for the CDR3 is TGTGCCAGCAGCTTAGGACTAGCGGTCGAGACCCAGTACTTC.

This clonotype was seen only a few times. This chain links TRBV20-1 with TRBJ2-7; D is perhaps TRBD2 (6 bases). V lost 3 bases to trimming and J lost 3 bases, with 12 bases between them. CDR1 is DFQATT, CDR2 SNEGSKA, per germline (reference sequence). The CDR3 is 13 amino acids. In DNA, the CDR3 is TGCAGTGCTAGCCGGGGTAGCGGCTACGAGCAGTACTTC. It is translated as CSASRGSGYEQYF.

This chain's CDR3 is CSVASTSAGNTIYF. The CDR3 nucleotides are TGCAGCGTTGCCTCTACGTCGGCTGGAAACACCATATATTTT. V gene TRBV29-1 combines with J gene TRBJ1-3; D not resolved. Trimming left V 4 bases short and J 2 bases short, with 12 bases between. This CDR3 is built from 14 residues. Germline CDR1 is SQVTM and CDR2 is ANQGSEA.

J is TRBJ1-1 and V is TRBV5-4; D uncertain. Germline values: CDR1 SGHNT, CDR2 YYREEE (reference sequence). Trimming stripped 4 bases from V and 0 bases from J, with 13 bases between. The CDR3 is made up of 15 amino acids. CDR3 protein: CASSPGRLMNTEAFF. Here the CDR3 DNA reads TGTGCCAGCAGCCCCGGACGGCTTATGAACACTGAAGCTTTCTTT.

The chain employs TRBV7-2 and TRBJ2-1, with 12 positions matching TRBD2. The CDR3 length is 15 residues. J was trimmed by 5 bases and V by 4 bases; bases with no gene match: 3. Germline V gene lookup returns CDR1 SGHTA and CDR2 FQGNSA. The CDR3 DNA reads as TGTGCCAGCAGCTCCTGGACTAGCGGGGACAATGAGCAGTTCTTC. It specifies CASSSWTSGDNEQFF. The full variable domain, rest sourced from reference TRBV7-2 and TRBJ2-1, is GAGVSQSPSNKVTEKGKDVELRCDPISGHTALYWYRQSLGQGLEFLIYFQGNSAPDKSGLPSDRFSAERTGGSVSTLTIQRTQQEDSAVYLCASSSWTSGDNEQFFGPGTRLTVL.

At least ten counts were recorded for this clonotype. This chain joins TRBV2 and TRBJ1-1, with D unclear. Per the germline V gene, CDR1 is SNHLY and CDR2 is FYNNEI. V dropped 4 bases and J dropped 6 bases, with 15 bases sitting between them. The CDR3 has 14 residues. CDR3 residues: CASSGSPSLPEAFF. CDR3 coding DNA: TGTGCCAGCAGTGGTTCTCCTTCGTTACCTGAAGCTTTCTTT.

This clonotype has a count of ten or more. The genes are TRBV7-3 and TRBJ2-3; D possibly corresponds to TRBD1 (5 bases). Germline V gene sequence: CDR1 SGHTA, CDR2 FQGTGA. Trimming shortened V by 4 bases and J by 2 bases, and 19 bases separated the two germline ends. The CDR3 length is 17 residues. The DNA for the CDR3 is TGTGCCAGCAGCTCCAGCTCAGGGCGGAAACCCACAGATACGCAGTATTTT. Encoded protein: CASSSSSGRKPTDTQYF.

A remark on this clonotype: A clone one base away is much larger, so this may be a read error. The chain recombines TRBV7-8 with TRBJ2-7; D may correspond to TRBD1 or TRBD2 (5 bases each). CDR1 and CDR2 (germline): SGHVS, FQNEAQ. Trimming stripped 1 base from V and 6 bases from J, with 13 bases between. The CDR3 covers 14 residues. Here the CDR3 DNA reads TGTGCCAGCAGCTTAGGACAGAGAGGAGGCGAGCAGTACTTC. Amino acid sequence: CASSLGQRGGEQYF.

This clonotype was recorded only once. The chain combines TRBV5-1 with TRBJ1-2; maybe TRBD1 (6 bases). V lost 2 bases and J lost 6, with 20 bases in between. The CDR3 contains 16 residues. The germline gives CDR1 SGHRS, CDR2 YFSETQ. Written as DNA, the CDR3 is TGCGCCAGCAGCTTTTCAGGGACATCGAGTAGGGATGGCTACACCTTC. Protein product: CASSFSGTSSRDGYTF.

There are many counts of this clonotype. CDR3 amino acids: CASSETVQGSNEKLFF. CDR3 coding DNA: TGTGCCAGCAGTGAAACCGTACAGGGGTCTAATGAAAAACTGTTTTTT. This chain joins TRBV28 and TRBJ1-4, with TRBD1 matching 7 bases. After removal of 5 bases from V and 3 bases from J, the junction contained 9 bases not matched to a gene. Looked up from germline, CDR1 is MDHEN and CDR2 is SYDVKM. The CDR3 contains 16 residues.